The 9 T cell receptor beta chains given below trace back to one sample, sequenced in a study of blood T cell repertoires in COVID-19. Data came from immunoSEQ multiplex PCR; TCRdb stores just in-frame clones and leaves some out. This sample carries about 140,000 clones, about nine tenths of them seen once, and the ten largest clones take approximately 10%. Sequenced: peripheral blood. The receptors were gathered from a woman of 80 years or more with acute or convalescent COVID-19.

This clone was observed once. The genes are TRBV6-5 and TRBJ2-4; TRBD2 matches at 10 bases. V dropped 8 bases and J dropped 5; count of bases not matched to a gene: 9. The germline V gene has CDR1 MNHEY and CDR2 SVGAGI. This CDR3 spans 15 amino acids. CDR3: CASSAPSGGENIQYF. CDR3 in DNA: TGTGCCAGCTCTGCCCCAAGCGGGGGGGAAAACATTCAGTACTTC.

This chain uses TRBV4-3 with TRBJ2-1, with TRBD1 identical over 7 bases. V was clipped by 0 bases and J by 4 bases; unmatched bases: 6. Germline-derived CDR1 and CDR2 are LGHNA and YSLEER. CDR3 length: 16 amino acids. This CDR3 reads CASSQDPRDSYNEQFF. DNA for the CDR3: TGCGCCAGCAGCCAAGATCCCCGGGACAGTTACAATGAGCAGTTCTTC.

There are a few counts of this clone. V usage is TRBV5-4 and J usage is TRBJ1-1; TRBD1 matches 7 bases. The length of the CDR3 is 13 residues. Germline CDR1 is SGHNT and CDR2 is YYREEE (reference sequence). Losses at the gene ends were 2 bases for V and 6 bases for J; bases not matched to a gene: 4. CDR3 sequence (DNA): TGTGCCAGCAGCTTTGGTACAGGGGCTGAAGCTTTCTTT. Protein sequence: CASSFGTGAEAFF.

The chain carries TRBV5-1 and TRBJ2-3, with D unresolved. V lost 1 base to trimming and J lost 4 bases, with 19 bases between them. The germline CDR1 and CDR2 sequences are SGHRS and YFSETQ. This CDR3 comprises 17 residues. CDR3 sequence (DNA): TGCGCCAGCAGCTTGAGTTTTAGCCGTCCCTCGGCAGATACGCAGTATTTT. This sequence encodes CASSLSFSRPSADTQYF.

The V gene is TRBV5-8, the J gene TRBJ1-1; TRBD1 is a possible D gene (6 bases). CDR1 and CDR2 (germline): SGHTS, YDEGEE. The V end was cut by 0 bases, the J end by 6 bases, with 12 bases between. The CDR3 is made up of 14 amino acids. The CDR3 region is CASSLAYSGAEAFF. The CDR3 DNA reads as TGTGCCAGCAGCTTGGCCTACTCAGGGGCTGAAGCTTTCTTT.

The gene calls are TRBV10-3 and TRBJ2-2, with 7 nucleotides matching TRBD1. Germline values: CDR1 ENHRY, CDR2 SYGVKD. The length of the CDR3 is 14 residues. V dropped 10 bases and J dropped 1; count of bases not matched to a gene: 6. CDR3 amino acids: CATGDSLNTGELFF. CDR3 nucleotide sequence: TGTGCCACCGGGGACAGCTTGAACACCGGGGAGCTGTTTTTT.

This clone was observed a single time. The same CDR3 can be traced to other DNA sequences in this sample. The V and J genes are TRBV5-6 and TRBJ1-3; unclear D gene. The ends were cut back, 0 bases at V and 1 base at J, with 5 bases in the middle. Per germline, CDR1 SGHDT and CDR2 YYEEEE. This CDR3 has 14 residues. The chain's CDR3 is CASSLAGSGNTIYF. In nucleotides, the CDR3 is TGTGCCAGCAGCTTGGCAGGTTCTGGAAACACCATATATTTT.

This clone appeared a single time. The rearrangement uses TRBV19 and TRBJ2-5; the D gene is possibly TRBD1 (6 bases). Germline CDR1 LNHDA, CDR2 SQIVND (reference sequence). V was cut by 6 bases and J by 2 bases, with 13 bases left in between. The CDR3 extends over 14 amino acids. DNA for the CDR3: TGTGCCAGTAGCACGCCGGGACATCAAGAGACCCAGTACTTC. Its protein product is CASSTPGHQETQYF.

This clone was seen more than once but under ten times. This chain links TRBV5-1 with TRBJ1-2, with TRBD1 matching over 10 bases. This CDR3 has 16 amino acids. Trimming at V came to 0 bases and at J to 0 bases, leaving 2 bases not matched to a gene. Per the germline V gene, CDR1 is SGHRS and CDR2 is YFSETQ. CDR3 in DNA: TGCGCCAGCAGCTTGGGGGGACAGGGGTCTAACTATGGCTACACCTTC. Translating it yields CASSLGGQGSNYGYTF.